This T cell receptor (beta chain) was sequenced for a study of T cell responses to AZD1222 COVID-19 vaccine. Study outcomes and limitations: Following two doses of AZD1222, Spike-specific TCR breadth and depth rose.

Points on this clone: As yet, its antigen is unknown.

This CDR3 has 13 residues. CDR1 and CDR2 (germline): SGHRS, YFSETQ. V lost 4 bases and J 4 bases, leaving 11 bases between the germline ends. The data were produced by immunoSEQ multiplex PCR, yet TCRdb's version contains in-frame clones alone and is incomplete. The repertoire holds some 140,000 clones, with approximately 85% as singletons. The V call is TRBV5-1, the J call TRBJ1-2, with D possibly matching TRBD1 (6 bases). The receptor comes from an adult who received the MenACWY meningococcal vaccine as a control. This sample comprised peripheral blood, obtained 28 days after the second dose of the MenACWY control vaccine. CDR3 region: CASSPEGGYGYTF. The CDR3 bases are TGCGCCAGCAGCCCGGAGGGGGGCTATGGCTACACCTTC.